This entry is about one TCR beta chain. MiXCR was run by TCRdb on the 5' RACE reads, yielding one entry per CDR3 protein. The repertoire holds tens of thousands of distinct CDR3 sequences, 6.3% seen once, with roughly 14% in the top ten. The data were obtained in a study of spatial heterogeneity in lung cancer. Trimming removed 4 bases from V and 5 bases from J, with 17 bases in between. Looked up from germline, CDR1 is DFQATT and CDR2 is SNEGSKA (reference sequence). The CDR3 spans 14 residues. As for time point: sample taken at primary tumor resection. V gene TRBV20-1 combines with J gene TRBJ1-2; possibly TRBD1 for D (5 bases). The origin of this receptor is a female donor with early-stage non-small cell lung cancer. Source: PBMCs, taken at surgery. The CDR3 is CSAMQGRSLYGYTF. CDR3 sequence (DNA): TGCAGTGCTATGCAGGGCCGTTCCCTTTATGGCTACACCTTC.